Below, 5 T cell receptor beta chains from the same sample are listed, as sequenced in a study of T cell responses to AZD1222 COVID-19 vaccine. The assay was immunoSEQ multiplex PCR, and TCRdb's table has in-frame clones only and misses some. The data contain around 83,000 clones, around nine tenths of them singletons. The sequencing here drew on peripheral blood, taken 28 days after the second AZD1222 dose. The receptors were sampled from an adult who received the AZD1222 COVID-19 vaccine.

V and J are TRBV9 and TRBJ1-1; 7 nucleotides agree with TRBD1. Trimming cost V 2 bases and J 0 bases; bases outside gene matches: 7. The CDR3 runs to 16 residues. Germline assignment: CDR1 SGDLS and CDR2 YYNGEE. The CDR3 DNA reads TGTGCCAGCAGCGTGTCAGGGACAGACATGAACACTGAAGCTTTCTTT. Protein: CASSVSGTDMNTEAFF.

The chain recombines TRBV5-6 with TRBJ2-5; D remains unclear. V was pared by 1 base and J by 5 bases, with 9 bases between. The germline V gene encodes CDR1 SGHDT and CDR2 YYEEEE. The CDR3 has 13 residues. CDR3 sequence reads: CASSLNTRETQYF. CDR3 nucleotide sequence: TGTGCCAGCAGCTTGAACACTCGGGAGACCCAGTACTTC.

The chain has TRBV6-5 and TRBJ2-7; D ambiguous. The V end was cut by 0 bases, the J end by 0 bases, with 9 bases between. Germline V gene data show CDR1 as MNHEY and CDR2 as SVGAGI. The CDR3 is 15 residues long. The CDR3 region is CASSYSVDLSYEQYF. Written as DNA, the CDR3 is TGTGCCAGCAGTTACTCAGTCGACCTCTCCTACGAGCAGTACTTC.

The chain uses TRBV4-2 and TRBJ2-2; 8 bases fit TRBD2. CDR1 is LGHNA and CDR2 is YNFKEQ in the germline V gene. The CDR3 length is 16 residues. J was trimmed by 0 bases and V by 5 bases; bases with no gene match: 5. Here the CDR3 reads CASSRRSGANTGELFF. The CDR3 bases are TGTGCCAGCAGCAGACGTAGCGGGGCGAACACCGGGGAGCTGTTTTTT.

DNA for the CDR3: TGTGCTAGTGGTTCCGGACAGGGGATGAACACTGAAGCTTTCTTT. It codes for CASGSGQGMNTEAFF. This chain links TRBV12-5 with TRBJ1-1; 9 bases are a match to TRBD1. Per the germline V gene, CDR1 is LGHNT and CDR2 is FRNRAP. Trimming removed 4 bases from V and 0 bases from J; junction bases left unmatched: 3. The CDR3 totals 15 residues.